The 21 T cell receptor beta chains reported below all come from one sample, sequenced in a study of blood T cell repertoires in COVID-19. Assay: immunoSEQ multiplex PCR; the TCRdb copy retains only in-frame clones and omits some. Of 200,000 to 300,000 clones listed, about 68% are singletons. The sequencing sample was made of peripheral blood. The receptors were sampled from an elderly woman with acute or convalescent COVID-19.

The rearrangement links TRBV5-4 to TRBJ2-3, with TRBD1 as a possible D gene (5 bases). The CDR3 spans 13 residues. V was pared by 2 bases and J by 8 bases, with 12 bases between. Germline values: CDR1 SGHNT, CDR2 YYREEE (reference sequence). The DNA of the CDR3 is TGTGCCAGCAGCTTACAGGCTCTCGGTACGCAGTATTTT. Its protein is CASSLQALGTQYF.

This clone was seen more than once but under ten times. The chain recombines TRBV3-1 (or the pseudogene TRBV3-2) with TRBJ2-1; 7 bases line up with TRBD2. CDR3 length: 14 amino acids. The V gene's germline CDR1 is LGHDT and CDR2 YNNKEL (reference sequence). V lost 1 base to trimming and J lost 5 bases; unmatched junction nucleotides: 2. CDR3: CASSQVLANNEQFF. Here the CDR3 DNA reads TGTGCCAGCAGCCAAGTACTAGCGAACAATGAGCAGTTCTTC.

The V call is TRBV5-4, the J call TRBJ2-7; TRBD2 might be the D (6 bases). Germline values: CDR1 SGHNT, CDR2 YYREEE (reference sequence). CDR3 length equals 14 residues. V lost 4 bases to trimming and J lost 1 base, with 12 bases between them. The CDR3 is CASSPEGTSYEQYF. CDR3 DNA: TGTGCCAGCAGCCCGGAGGGCACATCCTACGAGCAGTACTTC. The complete variable domain, with remaining parts taken from reference TRBV5-4 and TRBJ2-7, reads ETGVTQSPTHLIKTRGQQVTLRCSSQSGHNTVSWYQQALGQGPQFIFQYYREEENGRGNFPPRFSGLQFPNYSSELNVNALELDDSALYLCASSPEGTSYEQYFGPGTRLTVT.

The V gene is TRBV7-2, the J gene TRBJ2-1; TRBD2 matches at 13 bases. V was clipped by 0 bases and J by 9 bases; unmatched bases: 8. The CDR3 length is 17 residues. CDR1 and CDR2 from the germline V gene are SGHTA and FQGNSA. CDR3 in amino acids: CASSLAQTSGGAGEQFF. CDR3 sequence (DNA): TGTGCCAGCAGCTTAGCGCAAACTAGCGGGGGGGCGGGTGAGCAGTTCTTC.

The chain couples TRBV5-4 to TRBJ2-5; 15 nucleotides match TRBD2. V trimming: 0 bases; J trimming: 0 bases; junction bases outside the gene matches: 6. The length of the CDR3 is 19 residues. The germline CDR1 and CDR2 sequences are SGHNT and YYREEE (reference sequence). The CDR3 protein is CASSLAGLAGGRYQETQYF. The CDR3 region has the DNA TGTGCCAGCAGCTTGGCTGGACTAGCGGGGGGGAGGTACCAAGAGACCCAGTACTTC. The variable domain in full, completed from reference TRBV5-4 and TRBJ2-5, reads ETGVTQSPTHLIKTRGQQVTLRCSSQSGHNTVSWYQQALGQGPQFIFQYYREEENGRGNFPPRFSGLQFPNYSSELNVNALELDDSALYLCASSLAGLAGGRYQETQYFGPGTRLLVL.

The V call is TRBV6-5, the J call TRBJ1-5; a weak D match, TRBD1 (6 bases). From germline, CDR1 is MNHEY and CDR2 SVGAGI. Trimming stripped 8 bases from V and 3 bases from J, with 11 bases between. The CDR3 covers 13 residues. The CDR3 sequence is CASYTGHNQPQHF. DNA of the CDR3: TGTGCCAGCTACACGGGACACAATCAGCCCCAGCATTTT.

The gene calls are TRBV5-1 and TRBJ2-3, with a possible D match to TRBD1 (6 bases). CDR3 size: 15 residues. Germline V gene data show CDR1 as SGHRS and CDR2 as YFSETQ. Trimming shortened V by 4 bases and J by 5 bases, and 17 bases separated the two germline ends. CDR3 region: CASSTGQLKGDTQYF. CDR3 coding DNA: TGCGCCAGCAGCACCGGACAGTTAAAGGGAGATACGCAGTATTTT.

V usage is TRBV6-2 or TRBV6-3 and J usage is TRBJ2-1; TRBD2 agrees at 9 bases. J gave up 7 bases and V 5 bases, and 6 bases lay outside the gene matches. Germline loops: CDR1 MNHEY, CDR2 SVGEGT. CDR3 length equals 14 residues. The DNA of the CDR3 is TGTGCCAGCAGTGCCGGGACTAGCATGAATGAGCAGTTCTTC. This gives the protein CASSAGTSMNEQFF.

The chain combines TRBV5-1 with TRBJ2-5; 8 bases map to TRBD2. This CDR3 comprises 15 residues. Germline V gene sequence: CDR1 SGHRS, CDR2 YFSETQ. Trimming at V came to 0 bases and at J to 5 bases, leaving 6 bases not matched to a gene. This chain's CDR3 is CASSLGRGGRETQYF. The CDR3 bases are TGCGCCAGCAGCTTGGGCCGGGGGGGCCGGGAGACCCAGTACTTC.

This clone was detected a few times. This chain joins TRBV2 and TRBJ1-2; 9 nucleotides line up with TRBD1. This CDR3 contains 13 residues. V dropped 6 bases and J dropped 4; count of bases not matched to a gene: 3. Per the germline V gene, CDR1 is SNHLY and CDR2 is FYNNEI. The CDR3 reads CASRDRGSYGYTF. CDR3 nucleotide sequence: TGTGCCAGCAGGGACAGGGGTAGCTATGGCTACACCTTC.

The chain couples TRBV9 to TRBJ1-5; TRBD1 matches at 8 bases. From germline, CDR1 is SGDLS and CDR2 YYNGEE. The CDR3 totals 13 residues. V was pared by 3 bases and J by 6 bases, with 2 bases of the junction left unmatched. The CDR3 loop reads CASSAGGGQPQHF. For the CDR3, the DNA is TGTGCCAGCAGCGCAGGGGGCGGTCAGCCCCAGCATTTT.

The V and J genes are TRBV12-2 and TRBJ1-1. TRBV12-2 has pseudogene status. The CDR3 consists of 14 residues. CDR3 protein: CASRGDSTYTEAFF. CDR3 sequence (DNA): TGTGCAAGTCGGGGGGACTCCACTTACACTGAAGCTTTCTTT.

This clone was observed once. The chain couples TRBV9 to TRBJ2-3, with D hard to call. Per germline, CDR1 SGDLS and CDR2 YYNGEE. Trimming left V 0 bases short and J 2 bases short, with 10 bases between. This CDR3 has 15 residues. Here the CDR3 reads CASSVEWATTDTQYF. The CDR3 nucleotides are TGTGCCAGCAGCGTAGAGTGGGCCACCACAGATACGCAGTATTTT.

V is TRBV2 and J is TRBJ2-1; D unresolved. V lost 6 bases and J lost 5, with 8 bases in between. This CDR3 has 12 amino acids. CDR1 and CDR2 (germline): SNHLY, FYNNEI. CDR3 in amino acids: CASSRSHNEQFF. DNA of the CDR3: TGTGCCAGCAGCCGAAGCCACAATGAGCAGTTCTTC.

V and J are TRBV3-1 (or the pseudogene TRBV3-2) and TRBJ2-1; 13 positions agree with TRBD2. The germline V gene encodes CDR1 LGHDT and CDR2 YNNKEL (reference sequence). The CDR3 is 17 residues long. With 1 base clipped from V and 9 bases from J, the junction kept 9 bases outside the gene matches. The CDR3 region is CASSQAPLAGGHGEQFF. The CDR3 nucleotides read TGTGCCAGCAGCCAAGCCCCACTAGCGGGGGGGCATGGTGAGCAGTTCTTC.

Remarks on this clone: Other DNA sequences within the sample encode an identical CDR3. For the CDR3, the DNA is TGCAGTGCTAGACAGAACTATGGCTACACCTTC. Protein: CSARQNYGYTF. The chain links TRBV20-1 to TRBJ1-2; D not resolved. Germline V CDR1 and CDR2: DFQATT, SNEGSKA (reference sequence). The V and J ends lost 2 bases and 2 bases respectively, with 3 bases between them. This CDR3 is built from 11 residues.

The rearrangement uses TRBV7-9 and TRBJ1-4, with TRBD1 identical over 8 bases. Germline V lookup: CDR1 SEHNR, CDR2 FQNEAQ (reference sequence). CDR3 size: 15 residues. V gave up 5 bases and J gave up 7 bases; unmatched junction bases: 9. The CDR3 protein is CASSRGQGRSEKLFF. CDR3 DNA: TGTGCCAGCAGCCGCGGACAGGGAAGAAGTGAAAAACTGTTTTTT.

The chain joins TRBV19 to TRBJ1-5, with a tentative D call TRBD1 (6 bases). Trimming took 3 bases from V and 6 from J, leaving 15 bases between them. From germline, CDR1 is LNHDA and CDR2 SQIVND (reference sequence). The CDR3 has 15 amino acids. CDR3 sequence reads: CASSMDYRAVQPQHF. The CDR3 nucleotides read TGTGCCAGTAGTATGGATTACAGGGCCGTTCAGCCCCAGCATTTT.

V gene TRBV2 combines with J gene TRBJ1-1, with 9 bases fitting TRBD1. This CDR3 is 15 amino acids long. Trimming cost V 5 bases and J 3 bases; bases outside gene matches: 7. Per germline, CDR1 SNHLY and CDR2 FYNNEI. CDR3 amino acids: CASSTKQGADTEAFF. CDR3 DNA: TGTGCCAGCAGTACTAAACAGGGGGCCGACACTGAAGCTTTCTTT.

This sequence joins TRBV4-2 and TRBJ2-5; 10 bases map to TRBD2. Trimming took 2 bases from V and 0 from J; bases not matched to a gene: 6. Looked up from germline, CDR1 is LGHNA and CDR2 is YNFKEQ. The length of the CDR3 is 17 residues. CDR3 residues: CASSQSSGLAYQETQYF. CDR3 in DNA: TGTGCCAGCAGCCAATCCTCGGGACTAGCGTACCAAGAGACCCAGTACTTC.

The gene calls are TRBV10-3 and TRBJ2-7; 9 bases map to TRBD1. The V gene end was trimmed by 3 bases and the J gene end by 5 bases; junction bases not matched to a gene: 5. CDR1 is ENHRY, CDR2 SYGVKD, per germline. This CDR3 contains 14 residues. This CDR3 reads CAISDRTGADEQYF. The CDR3 DNA sequence: TGTGCCATCAGTGACAGGACAGGGGCCGACGAGCAGTACTTC.